This is a list of T cell receptor beta chains from one sample in a study of OX40 agonist ivuxolimab in advanced cancers. Assay used: immunoSEQ multiplex PCR; TCRdb lists only in-frame clones, some missing. The sample yields around 110,000 clones, roughly 95% seen once. The starting material was CD4+ or CD8+ T cells sorted from blood, obtained in a trial of the OX40 agonist ivuxolimab. Source of these receptors: an adult with an advanced solid tumor such as melanoma, head and neck, liver or kidney cancer. The CDR3 runs from the conserved cysteine through the conserved F or W. The D gene is left open where the match is weak. For some rows the clone size is stated as once, few or many, or as a class when expanded; others skip it.

TRBD1	.	TRBJ1-2	TRBV28	TGTGCCAGCAGTTTAGGACAGGGTTACGGCTACACCTTC	CASSLGQGYGYTF
TRBD1	.	TRBJ2-2	TRBV23-1	TGCGCCAGCAGTCCCCCCCGGACAGGGTCTTTAGACGGGGAGCTGTTTTTT	CASSPPRTGSLDGELFF
.	.	TRBJ1-1	TRBV5-4	TGTGCCAGCAGCTTGGGCCAGGGGACGAACACTGAAGCTTTCTTT	CASSLGQGTNTEAFF
TRBD1	.	TRBJ2-7	TRBV7-8	TGTGCCAGCAGCAACCGACAGGGGGCTTACGACGAGCAGTACTTC	CASSNRQGAYDEQYF
.	.	TRBJ2-2	TRBV9	TGTGCCAGCAGCGGTGCTATACGCGGCACCGGGGAGCTGTTTTTT	CASSGAIRGTGELFF
.	.	TRBJ2-7	TRBV27	TGTGCCAGCAGACCCAATTGGGGGGGGCTTTCCTACGAGCAGTACTTC	CASRPNWGGLSYEQYF
TRBD2	.	TRBJ2-1	TRBV9	TGTGCCAGCAGCGTAGTCCATCTAGCGGGGGGCCACGTCAATGAGCAGTTCTTC	CASSVVHLAGGHVNEQFF
TRBD1	.	TRBJ1-5	TRBV28	TGTGCCAGCAGCCTAACAGGGGGTAGGGGGAGCAATCAGCCCCAGCATTTT	CASSLTGGRGSNQPQHF
.	.	TRBJ1-3	TRBV6-5	TGTGCCAGCAGTTATAGGGTCAGGGGAGGTGGAAACACCATATATTTT	CASSYRVRGGGNTIYF
TRBD2	.	TRBJ2-3	TRBV18	TGTGCCAGCTCACCACAGCGCGGGGGGCTTACAGATACGCAGTATTTT	CASSPQRGGLTDTQYF
TRBD2	once	TRBJ2-1	TRBV29-1	TGCAGCGTTGAAGGCACGAGCGGGAGGTTAAATGAGCAGTTCTTC	CSVEGTSGRLNEQFF
.	.	TRBJ2-1	TRBV10-3	TGTGCCATCAGTGGGGGCGAGGCAGTTAATGAGCAGTTCTTC	CAISGGEAVNEQFF
.	.	TRBJ2-7	TRBV28	TGTGCCAGCAGTCCCAGGCAGGGCTTATACGAGCAGTACTTC	CASSPRQGLYEQYF
.	.	TRBJ1-6	TRBV21-1	TGTGCCAGCAGCAAAGGAGGGCCCCTCCACTTT	CASSKGGPLHF
TRBD1	.	TRBJ1-2	TRBV6-5	TGTGCCAGCAGTTACCGCACCACAGGGGTGGGGTATGGCTACACCTTC	CASSYRTTGVGYGYTF
.	.	TRBJ1-1	TRBV5-1	TGCGCCAGCAGCTTGGGTTGGAGGGCTGGTATCACTGAAGCTTTCTTT	CASSLGWRAGITEAFF
.	.	TRBJ1-3	TRBV25-1	TGTGCCAGCAGTGATTTGGGGGGGGCAGCTGGAAACACCATATATTTT	CASSDLGGAAGNTIYF
.	.	TRBJ1-1	TRBV14	TGTGCCAGCAGCCAAGTTGGAGGGCCCTTGAACACTGAAGCTTTCTTT	CASSQVGGPLNTEAFF
.	.	TRBJ2-7	TRBV11-2	TGTGCCAGCAGCGGGAGGGACAGGAGCTCCTACGAGCAGTACTTC	CASSGRDRSSYEQYF
TRBD2	.	TRBJ2-4	TRBV6-6	TGTGCCAGCAGGCCTACTAGCGGGGGTTTCAAAAACATTCAGTACTTC	CASRPTSGGFKNIQYF
.	.	TRBJ1-1	TRBV7-9	TGTGCCAACCTCTCGCGGGCGTACACTGAAGCTTTCTTT	CANLSRAYTEAFF
TRBD2	.	TRBJ2-3	TRBV5-1	TGCGCCAGCAGCTCCAGACTAGCGGTCGCGCAGTATTTT	CASSSRLAVAQYF
.	.	TRBJ1-2	TRBV29-1	TGCAGCGTTGTTACAGCTAACTATGGCTACACCTTC	CSVVTANYGYTF
.	once	TRBJ2-7	TRBV6-5	TGTGCCAGCAAGGATCTTCAACAAGACGAGCAGTACTTC	CASKDLQQDEQYF
TRBD1	.	TRBJ2-1	TRBV7-3	TGTGCCAGCAGCTCGGGACAGGGCGGTGAGCAGTTCTTC	CASSSGQGGEQFF